The clone carrying this TCR beta chain has just one count. CDR1 is MDHEN and CDR2 is SYDVKM in the germline V gene. The V and J ends lost 5 bases and 3 bases respectively, with 14 bases between them. This CDR3 region has 14 residues. The sample originates from a study of T cell changes during pregnancy in multiple sclerosis. The assay was immunoSEQ multiplex PCR, and TCRdb's table has in-frame clones only and misses some. The sample includes around 69,000 clones, roughly 93% of them seen just once. This specimen was peripheral blood, taken in the third trimester of pregnancy. The TCR originated in a female donor with multiple sclerosis, enrolled in a pregnancy study. The chain joins TRBV28 to TRBJ2-7; D may be TRBD2 (6 bases). The CDR3 here is CASSRLIGGYEQYF. In DNA form, the CDR3 reads TGTGCCAGCAGTCGACTAATCGGGGGCTACGAGCAGTACTTC.